Listed here are 21 T cell receptor beta chains from one sample, sequenced in a study of technical replicates of blood from a few donors. Generated by immunoSEQ multiplex PCR, the TCRdb table keeps only in-frame clones and is missing some. Here the sample spans around 80,000 clones, 90% to 98% being singletons. Sequencing was done on a sample of T cells isolated from PBMCs. The origin of the receptors is a human donor in good health.

The rearrangement links TRBV2 to TRBJ2-1, with 8 bases identical to TRBD1. This CDR3 spans 14 amino acids. The trim removed 7 bases at V and 8 bases at J, leaving 10 bases unmatched. CDR1 and CDR2 (germline): SNHLY, FYNNEI. In nucleotides, the CDR3 is TGTGCCAGCATTGACGGGACAGGCTCCCATGAGCAGTTCTTC. Translating it yields CASIDGTGSHEQFF.

V usage is TRBV6-6 and J usage is TRBJ1-3; D is ambiguous. CDR1 is MNHNY and CDR2 is SVGAGI in the germline V gene (reference sequence). The CDR3 sequence is 13 residues long. V was clipped by 0 bases and J by 4 bases, with 4 bases between them. CDR3 DNA sequence: TGTGCCAGCAGTTACTCCTTGGGAAACACCATATATTTT. Translated: CASSYSLGNTIYF.

This clone was observed a single time. The chain joins TRBV2 to TRBJ2-7, with TRBD1 matching over 11 bases. The CDR3 consists of 14 residues. The J segment lost 2 bases and the V segment lost 5 bases, leaving 2 bases of the junction unmatched. Germline lookup yields CDR1 SNHLY and CDR2 FYNNEI. The CDR3 protein is CASSLGQGAYEQYF. CDR3 nucleotide sequence: TGTGCCAGCAGTTTGGGACAGGGGGCCTACGAGCAGTACTTC.

The chain has TRBV27 and TRBJ2-1; 9 positions match TRBD1. CDR3 length: 16 residues. The germline V gene has CDR1 MNHEY and CDR2 SMNVEV (reference sequence). After removal of 5 bases from V and 6 bases from J, the junction contained 11 bases not matched to a gene. The CDR3 DNA sequence: TGTGCCAGCAGTATCCACCAGGACAGGGGTAGCAATGAGCAGTTCTTC. It encodes CASSIHQDRGSNEQFF.

V gene TRBV27 combines with J gene TRBJ2-7, with 12 bases matching TRBD2. The CDR3 spans 17 residues. Germline values: CDR1 MNHEY, CDR2 SMNVEV (reference sequence). V lost 2 bases and J lost 2; bases outside the gene matches: 7. CDR3 coding DNA: TGTGCCAGCAGTTTACTAGCGGGAGGGCCTTACACCTACGAGCAGTACTTC. Encoded protein: CASSLLAGGPYTYEQYF.

V and J are TRBV7-9 and TRBJ2-1, with unresolved D. The CDR3 loop spans 17 amino acids. Trimming left V 0 bases short and J 0 bases short, with 12 bases between. Germline values: CDR1 SEHNR, CDR2 FQNEAQ (reference sequence). The DNA of the CDR3 is TGTGCCAGCAGCTTAGCCGTAGGAGTGAGCTCCTACAATGAGCAGTTCTTC. It codes for CASSLAVGVSSYNEQFF.

The chain joins TRBV2 to TRBJ2-2; D possibly corresponds to TRBD1 (5 bases). From germline, CDR1 is SNHLY and CDR2 FYNNEI. Trimming removed 6 bases from V and 2 bases from J, with 13 bases in between. The length of the CDR3 is 15 residues. This chain's CDR3 is CASRAEGQNTGELFF. The CDR3 nucleotides read TGTGCCAGCAGGGCAGAAGGACAAAACACCGGGGAGCTGTTTTTT.

The chain uses TRBV27 and TRBJ1-5; TRBD1 aligns across 9 bases. The CDR3 covers 16 residues. The germline gives CDR1 MNHEY, CDR2 SMNVEV (reference sequence). Trimming removed 4 bases from V and 0 bases from J; junction bases left unmatched: 4. Here the CDR3 DNA reads TGTGCCAGCAGTTCCGGGACAGGGTTTAGCAATCAGCCCCAGCATTTT. Translated, it gives CASSSGTGFSNQPQHF.

This clone has a single count. J is TRBJ2-5 and V is TRBV5-6; D perhaps matches TRBD1 (5 bases). Trimming removed 1 base at V and 5 bases at J, with 12 bases between. The CDR3 is 14 amino acids. Per germline, CDR1 SGHDT and CDR2 YYEEEE. CDR3 amino acids: CASSLRQGYETQYF. CDR3 nucleotides: TGTGCCAGCAGCTTGAGGCAGGGTTACGAGACCCAGTACTTC.

The chain carries TRBV11-3 and TRBJ2-5; TRBD2 matches at 7 bases. With 1 base clipped from V and 4 bases from J, the junction kept 3 bases outside the gene matches. CDR1 and CDR2 from the germline V gene are SGHNT and YENEEA. The CDR3 has 14 residues. CDR3 sequence: CASSLAAGVETQYF. CDR3 sequence (DNA): TGTGCCAGCAGCTTAGCGGCGGGAGTAGAGACCCAGTACTTC. The whole variable domain, filled in from reference TRBV11-3 and TRBJ2-5, reads EAGVVQSPRYKIIEKKQPVAFWCNPISGHNTLYWYLQNLGQGPELLIRYENEEAVDDSQLPKDRFSAERLKGVDSTLKIQPAELGDSAVYLCASSLAAGVETQYFGPGTRLLVL.

The chain recombines TRBV9 with TRBJ1-1; 8 bases agree with TRBD1. J gave up 1 base and V 3 bases, and 5 bases lay outside the gene matches. The germline gives CDR1 SGDLS, CDR2 YYNGEE. The CDR3 spans 15 residues. CDR3 in DNA: TGTGCCAGCAGCGCAGGGGGCACGGCGAACACTGAAGCTTTCTTT. It yields the protein CASSAGGTANTEAFF.

This chain joins TRBV5-4 and TRBJ1-4; 12 bases are a match to TRBD1. The CDR3 is made up of 18 amino acids. The ends lost 0 bases at V and 4 bases at J; junction bases unmatched: 7. CDR1 and CDR2 (germline): SGHNT, YYREEE (reference sequence). CDR3 amino acids: CASSLAGTGGVYNEKLFF. Here the CDR3 DNA reads TGTGCCAGCAGCTTGGCCGGGACAGGGGGCGTTTATAATGAAAAACTGTTTTTT.

In DNA, the CDR3 is TGTGCCAGCAGCGTAGCCCGGGGACTAGCGGGAGGGGAGACCCAGTACTTC. It is translated as CASSVARGLAGGETQYF. The chain uses TRBV9 and TRBJ2-5; 16 bases fit TRBD2. Germline-derived CDR1 and CDR2 are SGDLS and YYNGEE. The length of the CDR3 is 17 residues. J lost 5 bases, V lost 0 bases, and 4 bases had no gene match.

This clone was detected once. The chain joins TRBV9 to TRBJ2-3; D perhaps matches TRBD2 (6 bases). From germline, CDR1 is SGDLS and CDR2 YYNGEE. This CDR3 is built from 15 residues. The V gene lost 4 bases and the J gene lost 0 bases, with 12 bases spanning the gap. CDR3 sequence reads: CASSPSVTSTDTQYF. Here the CDR3 DNA reads TGTGCCAGCAGCCCTAGCGTAACTAGCACAGATACGCAGTATTTT. Supplemented by reference TRBV9 and TRBJ2-3, the full variable domain reads DSGVTQTPKHLITATGQRVTLRCSPRSGDLSVYWYQQSLDQGLQFLIQYYNGEERAKGNILERFSAQQFPDLHSELNLSSLELGDSALYFCASSPSVTSTDTQYFGPGTRLTVL.

For the CDR3, the DNA is TGTGCCAGCAGCTCTCGTATTCCGGTCGTGGGACAGAGGTGGGGAAACACTGAAGCTTTCTTT. Amino acids: CASSSRIPVVGQRWGNTEAFF. The J gene is TRBJ1-1, the V gene TRBV7-6; 7 positions agree with TRBD1. V lost 4 bases, J lost 2 bases, and 25 bases stayed unmatched. The germline CDR1 and CDR2 sequences are SGHVS and FNYEAQ. The CDR3 totals 21 residues. Complete variable domain (other parts from reference TRBV7-6 and TRBJ1-1): GAGVSQSPRYKVTKRGQDVALRCDPISGHVSLYWYRQALGQGPEFLTYFNYEAQQDKSGLPNDRFSAERPEGSISTLTIQRTEQRDSAMYRCASSSRIPVVGQRWGNTEAFFGQGTRLTVV.

This chain connects TRBV19 to TRBJ1-5; no definite D call. Germline CDR1 and CDR2: LNHDA and SQIVND (reference sequence). Trimming pared 4 bases from V and 1 base from J, leaving 8 bases between. CDR3 length: 14 residues. The CDR3 DNA reads TGTGCCAGTAGTAGTCAGGCAAGCAATCAGCCCCAGCATTTT. As protein: CASSSQASNQPQHF.

The chain has TRBV19 and TRBJ1-5; D ambiguous. From germline, CDR1 is LNHDA and CDR2 SQIVND (reference sequence). Trimming cost V 4 bases and J 4 bases, with 17 bases left between them. The CDR3 extends over 16 amino acids. The CDR3 DNA reads as TGTGCCAGTAGTACCTCGGGAGGACTGTTGAATCAGCCCCAGCATTTT. It encodes CASSTSGGLLNQPQHF.

The chain links TRBV25-1 to TRBJ2-7; maybe TRBD1 (6 bases). Germline-derived CDR1 and CDR2 are MGHDK and SYGVNS. Trimming took 4 bases from V and 3 from J, leaving 16 bases between them. The CDR3 loop spans 15 amino acids. The CDR3 protein is CASSGSTTGVYEQYF. The CDR3 DNA follows: TGTGCCAGCAGTGGATCTACGACAGGCGTCTACGAGCAGTACTTC.

This sequence joins TRBV4-1 and TRBJ2-1; possible D gene TRBD1, 5 bases. CDR1 and CDR2 from the germline V gene are MGHRA and YSYEKL. The CDR3 extends over 16 amino acids. The V and J ends lost 0 bases and 6 bases respectively, with 15 bases between them. This chain's CDR3 is CASSQDVAVRGNEQFF. The CDR3 bases are TGCGCCAGCAGCCAAGACGTGGCGGTAAGGGGCAATGAGCAGTTCTTC.

The rearrangement joins TRBV5-6 to TRBJ2-5; TRBD2 matches 10 bases. J was trimmed by 4 bases and V by 1 base; bases with no gene match: 10. The CDR3 runs 17 residues. The germline gives CDR1 SGHDT, CDR2 YYEEEE. In nucleotides, the CDR3 is TGTGCCAGCAGCTTGCCCCCTAGCGGGAGAAGGGGAGAGACCCAGTACTTC. The encoded protein is CASSLPPSGRRGETQYF.

This clone was counted only a few times. Here the CDR3 DNA reads TGCGCCACCAAGACGGCGGATGAAGCTTTCTTT. Translating it yields CATKTADEAFF. This chain uses TRBV5-1 with TRBJ1-1, with unresolved D. V was shortened by 9 bases and J by 7 bases, with 13 bases between the two germline ends. This CDR3 region has 11 residues. The germline gives CDR1 SGHRS, CDR2 YFSETQ.